These 4 T cell receptor beta chains were sequenced from one sample in a study of T cell repertoires in cytomegalovirus infection. TCRdb re-analysed the reads in MiXCR, keeping a single row per CDR3 protein. The repertoire consists of around 330,000 distinct CDR3 sequences, with about a sixth occurring once and the leading ten covering more than 10%. The sequenced sample consisted of PBMCs. The receptors here all came from a human donor in good health (CMV status not recorded). Some clones in this sample may be carry-over from other donors' samples.

The chain carries TRBV6-2 or TRBV6-3 and TRBJ1-1; 7 nucleotides line up with TRBD1. CDR1 is MNHEY, CDR2 SVGEGT, per germline. V lost 6 bases, J lost 1 base, and 11 bases stayed unmatched. The CDR3 contains 16 residues. CDR3 in DNA: TGTGCCAGCAGCCCTCTCCAGACAGGGAAGAACACTGAAGCTTTCTTT. The encoded protein is CASSPLQTGKNTEAFF.

The chain employs TRBV20-1 and TRBJ2-7; D is unclear. There are 14 residues in the CDR3. The germline V and J ends were trimmed by 3 bases and 7 bases, with 19 bases remaining between them. Per the germline V gene, CDR1 is DFQATT and CDR2 is SNEGSKA (reference sequence). The CDR3 region has the DNA TGCAGTGCTAGTAACCACCCAGAGGTTGGGGAGCAGTACTTC. This sequence encodes CSASNHPEVGEQYF.

In its sample, this clonotype was seen a few times. This chain connects TRBV20-1 to TRBJ2-5; 7 bases are a match to TRBD2. Germline V CDR1 and CDR2: DFQATT, SNEGSKA (reference sequence). The CDR3 has 14 residues. V gave up 4 bases and J gave up 4 bases; unmatched junction bases: 9. The CDR3 reads CSAIAAGQGETQYF. In DNA, the CDR3 is TGCAGTGCTATTGCAGCGGGGCAGGGAGAGACCCAGTACTTC.

This clonotype was counted a few times. The V gene is TRBV15, the J gene TRBJ2-5; TRBD2 is a possible D gene (5 bases). Germline V lookup: CDR1 LNHNV, CDR2 YYDKDF (reference sequence). V shed 0 bases and J shed 0 bases, with 11 bases lying between them. This CDR3 region has 16 residues. The CDR3 DNA sequence: TGTGCCACCAGCAGAGATCTGCCCGGGGACCAAGAGACCCAGTACTTC. Its translation is CATSRDLPGDQETQYF.